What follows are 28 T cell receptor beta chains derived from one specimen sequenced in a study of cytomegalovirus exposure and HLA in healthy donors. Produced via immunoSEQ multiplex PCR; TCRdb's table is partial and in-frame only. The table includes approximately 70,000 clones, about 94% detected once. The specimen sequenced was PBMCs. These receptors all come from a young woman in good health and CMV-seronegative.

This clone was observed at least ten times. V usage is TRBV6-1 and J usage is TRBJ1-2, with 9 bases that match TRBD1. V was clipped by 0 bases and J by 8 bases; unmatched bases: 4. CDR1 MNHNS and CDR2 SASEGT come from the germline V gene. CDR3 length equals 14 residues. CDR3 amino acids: CASSEATGGKGYTF. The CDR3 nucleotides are TGTGCCAGCAGTGAAGCAACAGGGGGCAAGGGCTACACCTTC.

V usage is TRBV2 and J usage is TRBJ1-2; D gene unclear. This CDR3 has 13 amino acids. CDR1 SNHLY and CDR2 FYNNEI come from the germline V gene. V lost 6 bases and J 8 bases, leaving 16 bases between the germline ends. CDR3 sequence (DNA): TGTGCCAGCAGATTGTTTACAGTGAGAGGCTACACCTTC. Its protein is CASRLFTVRGYTF.

The CDR3 loop is CASSLVGLPIDTQYF. The CDR3, as DNA: TGTGCCAGCAGTTTAGTCGGTTTACCCATCGATACGCAGTATTTT. The rearrangement links TRBV27 to TRBJ2-3; D ambiguous. Trimming took off 2 bases at V and 6 bases at J, with 15 bases between the two ends. There are 15 residues in the CDR3. From germline, CDR1 is MNHEY and CDR2 SMNVEV (reference sequence).

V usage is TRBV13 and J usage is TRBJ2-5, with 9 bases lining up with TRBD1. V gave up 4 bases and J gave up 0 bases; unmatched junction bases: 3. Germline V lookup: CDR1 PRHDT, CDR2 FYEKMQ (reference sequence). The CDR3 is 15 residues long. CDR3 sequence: CASSSGQGDQETQYF. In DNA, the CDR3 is TGTGCCAGCAGCTCGGGACAGGGCGACCAAGAGACCCAGTACTTC.

The CDR3 sequence: CASSERLQAFYEQYF. The CDR3 nucleotides read TGTGCCAGCAGTGAAAGGTTACAGGCCTTCTACGAGCAGTACTTC. The chain links TRBV6-1 to TRBJ2-7; a possible D gene is TRBD1 (5 bases). This CDR3 has 15 residues. Germline V gives CDR1 MNHNS, CDR2 SASEGT. With 2 bases removed from V and 3 bases from J, the gap between germline ends came to 14 bases.

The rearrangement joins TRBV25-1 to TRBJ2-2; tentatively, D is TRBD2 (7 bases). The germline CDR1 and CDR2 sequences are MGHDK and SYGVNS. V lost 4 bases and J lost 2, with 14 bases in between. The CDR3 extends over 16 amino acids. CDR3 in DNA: TGTGCCAGCAGTGTTTGGGGGGGGCTTAACACCGGGGAGCTGTTTTTT. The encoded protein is CASSVWGGLNTGELFF.

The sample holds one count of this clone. CDR3: CATSRVGTVHNEQFF. CDR3 coding DNA: TGTGCCACCAGCAGAGTGGGGACAGTGCACAATGAGCAGTTCTTC. This chain uses TRBV15 with TRBJ2-1, with 7 bases aligning to TRBD1. Trimming removed 1 base from V and 5 bases from J; junction bases left unmatched: 5. The CDR3 spans 15 residues. Germline-derived CDR1 and CDR2 are LNHNV and YYDKDF (reference sequence).

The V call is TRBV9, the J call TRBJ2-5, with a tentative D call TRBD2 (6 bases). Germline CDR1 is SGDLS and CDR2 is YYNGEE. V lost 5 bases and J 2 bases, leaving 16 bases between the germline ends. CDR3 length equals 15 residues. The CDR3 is CASSMGGALQETQYF. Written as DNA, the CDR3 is TGTGCCAGCAGTATGGGCGGGGCTTTACAAGAGACCCAGTACTTC.

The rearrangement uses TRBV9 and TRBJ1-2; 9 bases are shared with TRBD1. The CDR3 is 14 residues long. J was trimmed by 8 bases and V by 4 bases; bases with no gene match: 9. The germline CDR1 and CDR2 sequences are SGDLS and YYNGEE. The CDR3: CASSNLDRGRGYTF. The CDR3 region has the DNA TGTGCCAGCAGCAACCTCGACAGGGGGAGGGGCTACACCTTC.

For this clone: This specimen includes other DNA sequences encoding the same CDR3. This chain's CDR3 is CASSQELAGGPDTQYF. CDR3 nucleotide sequence: TGCGCCAGCAGCCAAGAACTAGCGGGGGGCCCGGATACGCAGTATTTT. The chain recombines TRBV4-3 with TRBJ2-3, with 12 bases matching TRBD2. This CDR3 comprises 16 residues. Germline CDR1 is LGHNA and CDR2 is YSLEER. V dropped 0 bases and J dropped 6; count of bases not matched to a gene: 4.

CDR3 amino acids: CASSLPGNQPQHF. CDR3 sequence (DNA): TGTGCCAGCAGCCTCCCGGGAAATCAGCCCCAGCATTTT. The chain couples TRBV6-6 to TRBJ1-5; D is undetermined. The germline V gene encodes CDR1 MNHNY and CDR2 SVGAGI (reference sequence). This CDR3 is 13 amino acids long. Deletions cut 6 bases from V and 4 bases from J, with 10 bases between.

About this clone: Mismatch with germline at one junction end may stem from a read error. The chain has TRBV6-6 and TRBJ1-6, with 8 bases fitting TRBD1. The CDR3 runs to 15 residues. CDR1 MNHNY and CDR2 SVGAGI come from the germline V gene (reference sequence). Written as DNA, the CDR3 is TGTGCCAGCAATTACGGGACAGGCAACTATTCACCCCTCCACTTT. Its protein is CASNYGTGNYSPLHF.

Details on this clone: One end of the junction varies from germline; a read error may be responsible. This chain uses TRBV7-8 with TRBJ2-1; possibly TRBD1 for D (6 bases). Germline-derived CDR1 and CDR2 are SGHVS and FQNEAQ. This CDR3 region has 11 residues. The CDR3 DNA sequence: TGTGCCAGCAGCTTAGTGGGACACACCGTCTTC. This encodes CASSLVGHTVF.

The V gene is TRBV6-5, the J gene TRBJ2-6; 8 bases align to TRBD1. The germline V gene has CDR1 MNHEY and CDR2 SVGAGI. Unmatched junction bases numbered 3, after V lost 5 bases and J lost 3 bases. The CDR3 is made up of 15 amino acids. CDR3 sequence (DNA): TGTGCCAGCAGTATTACAGGGGGTGGGGCCAACGTCCTGACTTTC. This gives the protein CASSITGGGANVLTF.

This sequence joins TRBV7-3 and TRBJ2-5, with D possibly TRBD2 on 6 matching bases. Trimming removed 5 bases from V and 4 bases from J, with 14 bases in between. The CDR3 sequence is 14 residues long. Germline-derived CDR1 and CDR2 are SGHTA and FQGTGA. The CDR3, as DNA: TGTGCCAGCAGCCCTTCGACTAGACGAGAGACCCAGTACTTC. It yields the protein CASSPSTRRETQYF.

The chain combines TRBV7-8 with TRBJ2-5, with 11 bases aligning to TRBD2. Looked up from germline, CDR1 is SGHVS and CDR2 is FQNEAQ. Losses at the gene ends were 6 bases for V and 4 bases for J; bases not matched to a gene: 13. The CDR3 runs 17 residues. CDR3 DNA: TGTGCCAGCAGTCCCGCTCGTACTAGCGGGGGAAGAGAGACCCAGTACTTC. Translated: CASSPARTSGGRETQYF.

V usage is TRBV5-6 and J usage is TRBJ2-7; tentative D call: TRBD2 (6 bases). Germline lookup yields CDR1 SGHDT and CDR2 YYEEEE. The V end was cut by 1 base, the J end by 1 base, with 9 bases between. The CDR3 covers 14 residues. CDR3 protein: CASSLFGGSYEQYF. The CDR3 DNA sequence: TGTGCCAGCAGCTTGTTTGGGGGGTCCTACGAGCAGTACTTC.

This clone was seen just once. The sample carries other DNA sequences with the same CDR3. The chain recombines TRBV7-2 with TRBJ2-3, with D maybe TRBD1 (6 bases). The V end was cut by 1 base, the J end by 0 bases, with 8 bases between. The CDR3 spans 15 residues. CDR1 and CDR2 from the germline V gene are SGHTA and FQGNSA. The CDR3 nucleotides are TGTGCCAGCAGCTTAGTGAGGGGGAGCACAGATACGCAGTATTTT. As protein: CASSLVRGSTDTQYF.

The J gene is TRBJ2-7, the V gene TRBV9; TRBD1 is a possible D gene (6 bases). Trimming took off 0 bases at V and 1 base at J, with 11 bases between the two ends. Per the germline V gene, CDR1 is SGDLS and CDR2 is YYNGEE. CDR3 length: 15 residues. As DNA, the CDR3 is TGTGCCAGCAGCGTAGACAGGACAGATTCCTACGAGCAGTACTTC. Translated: CASSVDRTDSYEQYF.

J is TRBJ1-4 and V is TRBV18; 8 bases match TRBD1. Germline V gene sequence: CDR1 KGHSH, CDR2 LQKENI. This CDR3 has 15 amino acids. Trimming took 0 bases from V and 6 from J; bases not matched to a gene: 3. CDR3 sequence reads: CASSPPTGADEKLFF. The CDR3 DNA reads TGTGCCAGCTCACCACCGACAGGGGCGGATGAAAAACTGTTTTTT.

The CDR3 region is CAIRGAGSDTEAFF. Written as DNA, the CDR3 is TGTGCCATCAGGGGTGCAGGCTCGGACACTGAAGCTTTCTTT. This chain joins TRBV10-3 and TRBJ1-1; D is uncertain. The CDR3 is 14 amino acids. V was shortened by 6 bases and J by 3 bases, with 14 bases between the two germline ends. CDR1 and CDR2 from the germline V gene are ENHRY and SYGVKD.

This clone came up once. Here the CDR3 DNA reads TGTGCCAGCAGTACCCCAGGGCCTGGAAACACCATATATTTT. Encoded protein: CASSTPGPGNTIYF. This rearrangement joins TRBV28 to TRBJ1-3; perhaps TRBD1 as D (5 bases). There are 14 residues in the CDR3. V was clipped by 5 bases and J by 2 bases, with 10 bases between them. Per germline, CDR1 MDHEN and CDR2 SYDVKM.

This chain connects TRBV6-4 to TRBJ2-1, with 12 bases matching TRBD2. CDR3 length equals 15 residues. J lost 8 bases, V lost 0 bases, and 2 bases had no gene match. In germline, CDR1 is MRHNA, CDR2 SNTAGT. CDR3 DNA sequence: TGTGCCAGCAGTGACTCGACTAGCGGGGGAGATGAGCAGTTCTTC. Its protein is CASSDSTSGGDEQFF.

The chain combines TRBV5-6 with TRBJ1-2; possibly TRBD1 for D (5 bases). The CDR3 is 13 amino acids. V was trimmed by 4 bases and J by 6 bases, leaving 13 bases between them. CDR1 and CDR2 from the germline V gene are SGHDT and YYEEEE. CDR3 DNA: TGTGCCAGCAGCCCTCCGATAGGGGATGGCTACACCTTC. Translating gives CASSPPIGDGYTF.

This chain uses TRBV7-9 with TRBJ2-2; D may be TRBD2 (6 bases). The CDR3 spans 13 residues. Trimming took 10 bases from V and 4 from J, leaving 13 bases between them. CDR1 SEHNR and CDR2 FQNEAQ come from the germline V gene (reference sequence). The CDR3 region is CATLPGSTGELFF. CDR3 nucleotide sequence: TGTGCCACCCTCCCCGGGAGCACCGGGGAGCTGTTTTTT.

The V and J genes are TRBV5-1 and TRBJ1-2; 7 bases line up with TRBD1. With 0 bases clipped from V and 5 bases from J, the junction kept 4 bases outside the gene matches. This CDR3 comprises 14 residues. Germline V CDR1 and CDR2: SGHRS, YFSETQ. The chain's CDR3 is CASSLGGQPYGYTF. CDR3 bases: TGCGCCAGCAGCTTGGGGGGACAGCCGTATGGCTACACCTTC.

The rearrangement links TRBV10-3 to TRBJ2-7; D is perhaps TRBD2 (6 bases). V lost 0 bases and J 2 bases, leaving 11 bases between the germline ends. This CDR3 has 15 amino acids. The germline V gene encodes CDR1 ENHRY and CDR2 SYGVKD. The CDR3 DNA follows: TGTGCCATCAGTGAGTCGGGGACTCATACCTACGAGCAGTACTTC. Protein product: CAISESGTHTYEQYF.

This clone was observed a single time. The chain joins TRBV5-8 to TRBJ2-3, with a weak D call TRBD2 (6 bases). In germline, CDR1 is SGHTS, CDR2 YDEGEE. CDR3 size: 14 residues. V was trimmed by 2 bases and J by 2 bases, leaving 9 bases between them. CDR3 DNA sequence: TGTGCCAGCAGCTTAGGACTACCCACAGATACGCAGTATTTT. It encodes CASSLGLPTDTQYF.